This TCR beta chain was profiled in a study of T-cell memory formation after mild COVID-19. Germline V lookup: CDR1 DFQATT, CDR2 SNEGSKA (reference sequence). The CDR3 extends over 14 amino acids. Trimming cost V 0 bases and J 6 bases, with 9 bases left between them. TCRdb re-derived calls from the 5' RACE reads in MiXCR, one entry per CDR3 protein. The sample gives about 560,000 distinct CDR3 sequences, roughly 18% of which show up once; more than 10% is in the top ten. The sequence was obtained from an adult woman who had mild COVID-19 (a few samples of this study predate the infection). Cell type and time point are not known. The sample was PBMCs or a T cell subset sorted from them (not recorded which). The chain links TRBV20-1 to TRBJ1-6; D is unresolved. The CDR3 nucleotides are TGCAGTGCTAGAGAAGCCGGATTTAATTCACCCCTCCACTTT. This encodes CSAREAGFNSPLHF.